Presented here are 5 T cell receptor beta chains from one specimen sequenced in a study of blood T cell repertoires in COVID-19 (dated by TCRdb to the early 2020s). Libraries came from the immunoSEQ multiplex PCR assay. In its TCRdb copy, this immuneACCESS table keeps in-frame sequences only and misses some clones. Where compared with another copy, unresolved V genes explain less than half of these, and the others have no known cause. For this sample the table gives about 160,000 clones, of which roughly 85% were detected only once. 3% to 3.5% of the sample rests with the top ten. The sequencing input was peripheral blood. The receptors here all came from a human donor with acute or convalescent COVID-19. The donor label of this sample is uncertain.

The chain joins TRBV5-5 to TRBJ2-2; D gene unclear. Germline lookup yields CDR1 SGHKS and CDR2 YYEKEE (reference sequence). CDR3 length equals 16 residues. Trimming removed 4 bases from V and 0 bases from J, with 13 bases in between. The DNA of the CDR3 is TGTGCCAGCAGCCCTTCGCGAATGTCGAACACCGGGGAGCTGTTTTTT. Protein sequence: CASSPSRMSNTGELFF.

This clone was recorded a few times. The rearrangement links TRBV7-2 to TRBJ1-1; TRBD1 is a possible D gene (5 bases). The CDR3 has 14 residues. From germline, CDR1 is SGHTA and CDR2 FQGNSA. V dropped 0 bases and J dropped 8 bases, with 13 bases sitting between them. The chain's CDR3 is CASSLASGGEEAFF. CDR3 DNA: TGTGCCAGCAGCTTAGCGAGTGGGGGGGAAGAAGCTTTCTTT.

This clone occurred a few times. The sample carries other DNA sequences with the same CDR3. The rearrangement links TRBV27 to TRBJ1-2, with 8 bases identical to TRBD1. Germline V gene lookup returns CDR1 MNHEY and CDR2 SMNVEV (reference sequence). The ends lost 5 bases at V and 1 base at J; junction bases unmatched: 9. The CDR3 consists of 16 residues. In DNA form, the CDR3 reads TGTGCCAGCAGTAGACTAGGACAGGGCAGTAACTATGGCTACACCTTC. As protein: CASSRLGQGSNYGYTF.

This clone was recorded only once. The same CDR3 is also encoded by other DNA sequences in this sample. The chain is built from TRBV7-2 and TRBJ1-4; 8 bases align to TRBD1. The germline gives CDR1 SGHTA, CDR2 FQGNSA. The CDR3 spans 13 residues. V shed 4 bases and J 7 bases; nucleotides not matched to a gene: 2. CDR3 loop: CASSSGTGEKLFF. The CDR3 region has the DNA TGTGCCAGCAGCTCCGGGACAGGTGAAAAACTGTTTTTT. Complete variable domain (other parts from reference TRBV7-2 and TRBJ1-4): GAGVSQSPSNKVTEKGKDVELRCDPISGHTALYWYRQSLGQGLEFLIYFQGNSAPDKSGLPSDRFSAERTGGSVSTLTIQRTQQEDSAVYLCASSSGTGEKLFFGSGTQLSVL.

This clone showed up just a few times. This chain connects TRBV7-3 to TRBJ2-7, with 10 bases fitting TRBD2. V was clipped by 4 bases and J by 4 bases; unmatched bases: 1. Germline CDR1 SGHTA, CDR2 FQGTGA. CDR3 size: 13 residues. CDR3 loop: CASSSSGGYEQYF. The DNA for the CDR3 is TGTGCCAGCAGCTCTAGCGGGGGTTACGAGCAGTACTTC.